The present TCR beta chain was sequenced within a study of CD8 T cells in Susac syndrome (dated by TCRdb to about 2019). For context, the study as a whole: Of the Susac syndrome patients who were sequenced, more than 5 had clinically active disease and about eight were in clinical remission. Whether CD8+ T cell activation and differentiation in Susac syndrome was antigen driven was tested using repertoire sequencing. At blood withdrawal, Susac syndrome patients were therapy-naive, treated with corticosteroids (with IVIg additionally given to some), or treated with IVIg alone. The research as a whole found: The study acknowledged that relatively few individuals were included in the TCR sequencing and HLA analysis. In the CD4+ T cell repertoire of Susac syndrome patients, clonal expansion was not detected.

Peripheral blood CD8+ and CD4+ T cells from healthy donors, Susac syndrome patients and multiple sclerosis patients were profiled using high-throughput TCR beta sequencing. The Susac syndrome patients fulfilled recently defined diagnostic criteria for definite or probable disease. CD8+ TEMRA cells were enriched by FACS, while bulk CD8+ and CD4+ T cells were purified by magnetic negative isolation. Blood was collected in EDTA tubes and processed within 24 hours, with PBMCs isolated through density gradient centrifugation. PBMCs intended for TCR sequencing were frozen in liquid nitrogen and were later thawed in a 37 degrees C water bath. The sorted or isolated CD4+, CD8+ and CD8+ TEMRA cells reached a purity of at least 90%. Regarding this clonotype: Its antigen remains undetermined. Base qualities are not provided; no much larger clone lies one nucleotide away.

Trimming accounts for 4 bases at V and 2 bases at J, while the number of junction bases matched to no gene is 4. CDR1 and CDR2 (LGHDT, YNNKEL) derive from the germline V gene (reference sequence). Measured from the cysteine to the phenylalanine, the CDR3 is 15 residues long. Only CDR3 DNA is held: 45 bases, read in frame from base 1. RNA was extracted using the RNeasy kit, and roughly 0.45 to 1 microgram was reverse transcribed with random hexamers. The immunoSEQ multiplex PCR assay, covering 54 Vbeta and 13 Jbeta segments, was used to amplify TCR beta CDR3 regions. To correct PCR amplification bias, a synthetic template baseline was used for both primer optimization and computational correction. The authors processed their data as follows. Only productive sequences were kept, with reads annotated to V, D and J genes according to IMGT and analyzed in immunoSEQ Analyzer. Clonality was computed as one minus Shannon entropy normalized by log2 of the number of productive unique sequences. For each patient and control, public and private clones were evaluated within the 100 most prevalent clones. Susac-specific clones were defined as absent from healthy and MS cohorts, 1052 published viral clones and other ImmuneACCESS disease sequences. TCRdb trimmed the raw reads at Q25, called clones with MiXCR and kept productive beta chains. When rows share a CDR3 protein, they turn into one entry using the most common DNA and genes. The V and J calls here are based on TCRdb, not the publication. For this sample there are under 200,000 distinct CDR3 sequences; 85% to 95% appear just once. Roughly 0.11% of the sample lies in the top ten.

The sequenced sample was CD4+ T cells from PBMCs. The V and J segments used are TRBV3-1 and TRBJ2-7, with TRBD1 matching 11 junction bases. The TCR was taken from a human donor with Susac syndrome. CDR3 region: CASSPQGQGAYEQYF. Here is the DNA: TGTGCCAGCAGCCCCCAGGGACAGGGGGCCTACGAGCAGTACTTC.